The present T cell receptor (beta chain) was sequenced within a study of T cell responses to AZD1222 COVID-19 vaccine. Study-wide findings and caveats: Targeting of unmutated variant regions was reportedly seen in nearly half of spike-specific TCRs. Females made up more of the donors, who were largely white British, and clonal diversity may have come out too low. Rises in breadth and depth of Spike-specific TCRs came after two AZD1222 doses.

Samples with a second dose at about 4 or about 12 weeks were pooled together. Concerning this clone: The antigen remains unidentified.

The assay was immunoSEQ multiplex PCR, and TCRdb's table has in-frame clones only and misses some. The table has roughly 150,000 clones, more than 75% seen once. This CDR3 is built from 15 residues. The germline V gene has CDR1 KGHSH and CDR2 LQKENI. V was cut by 3 bases and J by 5 bases, with 11 bases left in between. V gene TRBV18 combines with J gene TRBJ1-6; no firm D call. This receptor was taken from an adult who received the AZD1222 COVID-19 vaccine. This material consisted of peripheral blood, taken 28 days after the second AZD1222 dose. The CDR3 DNA reads as TGTGCCAGCTCACCTAAGGGCGATAATAATTCACCCCTCCACTTT. This sequence encodes CASSPKGDNNSPLHF.